This TCR beta chain stems from a study of T cells of healthy individuals (dated by TCRdb to the late 2010s). The germline V gene yields SNHLY for CDR1 and FYNNEI for CDR2. CDR3 length: 15 amino acids, cysteine to phenylalanine. Of all the DNA, just the CDR3 is kept, 45 bases in frame from base 1. Compared with germline, V lacks 6 bases and J lacks 4 bases; bases without a gene match: 6. This clonotype turned up a few times. It has no known antigen specificity. The input lacks base qualities; no much larger clone sits a single base away. Library preparation used 5' RACE. For sequencing, an Illumina MiSeq was employed. TCRdb ran its own pipeline on the public reads, namely fastp trimming at Q25 and MiXCR clone calling, and kept in-frame beta chains. Here each entry gathers all rows of one CDR3 protein and keeps the most common genes and DNA. The sample records some 100,000 distinct CDR3 sequences, approximately 15% of which are singletons. About 6% of the sample goes to the ten largest clones.

The source is a human donor in good health. Recombination linked TRBV2 to TRBJ2-1; TRBD2 agrees with 10 junctional bases. The sequenced DNA: TGTGCCAGCAGGGAACTAGCGGGATTTTACAATGAGCAGTTCTTC. It specifies CASRELAGFYNEQFF.